This T cell receptor (beta chain) was identified during a study of post-analysis software for immune sequencing data. On the study more broadly: Relapsing-remitting, secondary progressive and progressive-relapsing multiple sclerosis courses were included.

V lost 5 bases, J lost 5 bases, and 11 bases stayed unmatched. Germline lookup yields CDR1 GTSNPN and CDR2 SVGIG (reference sequence). This CDR3 contains 14 residues. Libraries were made from TCR beta cDNA, and they carried unique molecular identifiers. Starting from about 0.98 to 11 million T cells, the study yielded roughly 0.5 million cDNA molecules. TCRdb recomputed calls from the PCR reads with MiXCR, one row per CDR3 protein. The sample lists about 820,000 distinct CDR3 sequences; under 70% were seen once. This clonotype was detected only a few times. The antigen is undetermined. Study-wide findings and caveats: Patients showed TRBV5-6, TRBV5-1 and TRBV20-1 among several TRBV segments more frequent than in controls. A significant reduction in normalized Chao1 diversity was observed in multiple sclerosis patients versus controls.

This TCR was recovered from a girl between 5 and 17 years old with multiple sclerosis. The chain links TRBV30 to TRBJ1-2, with TRBD1 matching 7 bases. The sequenced material came from blood. The CDR3 reads CAWESNRGFYGYTF. In DNA form, the CDR3 reads TGTGCCTGGGAGTCCAACAGGGGATTTTATGGCTACACCTTC. The entire variable domain, with the rest obtained from reference TRBV30 and TRBJ1-2, is as follows: SQTIHQWPATLVQPVGSPLSLECTVEGTSNPNLYWYRQAAGRGLQLLFYSVGIGQISSEVPQNLSASRPQDRQFILSSKKLLLSDSGFYLCAWESNRGFYGYTFGSGTRLTVV.